The 8 T cell receptor beta chains below all came from one sample that was sequenced in a study of blood T cell repertoires in COVID-19. Assay used: immunoSEQ multiplex PCR; TCRdb lists only in-frame clones, some missing. This sample yields a few hundred thousand clones, of which 80% to 90% are seen a single time; nearly 6.5% belongs to the top ten. What was sequenced was peripheral blood. Receptors originate from a man in his late teens or twenties who had recovered from COVID-19.

V usage is TRBV2 and J usage is TRBJ2-1; TRBD1 aligns across 7 bases. Germline V gene data show CDR1 as SNHLY and CDR2 as FYNNEI. The CDR3 covers 15 residues. Losses at the gene ends were 3 bases for V and 0 bases for J; bases not matched to a gene: 2. The CDR3 bases are TGTGCCAGCAGTGAGGACAGGAGCTCCTACAATGAGCAGTTCTTC. Its protein is CASSEDRSSYNEQFF.

The V gene is TRBV28, the J gene TRBJ1-1; TRBD1 matches at 10 bases. In germline, CDR1 is MDHEN, CDR2 SYDVKM. The V and J ends lost 8 bases and 5 bases, in that order; junction bases with no gene match: 11. The CDR3 totals 15 residues. The CDR3 region is CASSLRDRGRTEAFF. The CDR3 DNA follows: TGTGCCAGCTCATTAAGGGACAGGGGAAGGACTGAAGCTTTCTTT.

The chain is built from TRBV20-1 and TRBJ2-1; possibly TRBD2 for D (6 bases). CDR3 size: 14 residues. Trimming shortened V by 7 bases and J by 6 bases, and 19 bases separated the two germline ends. The germline gives CDR1 DFQATT, CDR2 SNEGSKA (reference sequence). CDR3 residues: CSVSSGQPPNEQFF. The CDR3 DNA reads TGCAGTGTTAGTAGCGGCCAACCACCCAATGAGCAGTTCTTC.

This sequence joins TRBV4-1 and TRBJ2-7, with TRBD1 identical over 8 bases. The CDR3 contains 16 residues. Unmatched junction bases numbered 9, after V lost 0 bases and J lost 5 bases. Germline V CDR1 and CDR2: MGHRA, YSYEKL. CDR3 coding DNA: TGCGCCAGCAGCCAAGATGGGAGACAGGGGTACCACGAGCAGTACTTC. Amino acids: CASSQDGRQGYHEQYF.

The V gene is TRBV6-2 or TRBV6-3, the J gene TRBJ1-2, with D unresolved. Germline V lookup: CDR1 MNHEY, CDR2 SVGEGT. CDR3 length equals 13 residues. V lost 2 bases to trimming and J lost 6 bases, with 10 bases between them. The CDR3 DNA reads TGTGCCAGCAGTTACGGGAGCACCAATGGCTACACCTTC. As protein: CASSYGSTNGYTF.

V usage is TRBV9 and J usage is TRBJ2-2, with D possibly being TRBD2 (5 bases). There are 16 residues in the CDR3. Germline V gene lookup returns CDR1 SGDLS and CDR2 YYNGEE. V lost 0 bases and J 5 bases, leaving 14 bases between the germline ends. This chain's CDR3 is CASSVEGLRGTGELFF. As DNA, the CDR3 is TGTGCCAGCAGCGTAGAGGGCCTCCGAGGGACCGGGGAGCTGTTTTTT.

The rearrangement uses TRBV11-3 and TRBJ2-1; D might be TRBD2 (6 bases). The CDR3 spans 17 residues. The germline gives CDR1 SGHNT, CDR2 YENEEA. Trimming pared 8 bases from V and 7 bases from J, leaving 27 bases between. CDR3 bases: TGTGCCAGCTTGACTGGGGGACTTTTCGGGGGTAGGAATGAGCAGTTCTTC. Translation: CASLTGGLFGGRNEQFF.

CDR3 in amino acids: CASSQVGDPGGIQYF. The CDR3 coding sequence is TGTGCCAGCAGCCAAGTGGGAGACCCCGGGGGCATTCAGTACTTC. The V gene is TRBV3-1 (or the pseudogene TRBV3-2), the J gene TRBJ2-4; a possible D gene is TRBD2 (6 bases). V was cut by 1 base and J by 9 bases, with 16 bases left in between. The CDR3 is made up of 15 amino acids. Germline V lookup: CDR1 LGHDT, CDR2 YNNKEL (reference sequence).